This T cell receptor (beta chain) stems from a study of blood T cell repertoires in COVID-19. Study at large: Sites across the United States, Italy and Spain contributed samples from acute and convalescent COVID-19.

The CDR3 spans 14 residues. Germline V gene data show CDR1 as MNHNY and CDR2 as SVGAGI (reference sequence). The germline V and J ends were trimmed by 6 bases and 2 bases, with 11 bases remaining between them. A word on this clone: Other nucleotide sequences from this sample produce the same CDR3.

Assay used: immunoSEQ multiplex PCR; TCRdb lists only in-frame clones, some missing. The sample lists roughly 260,000 clones, 86% occurring once. Sequenced input: peripheral blood. The chain has TRBV6-6 and TRBJ1-5, with a weak D call TRBD1 (6 bases). This clonotype originated in a man between 35 and 55 years old who had recovered from COVID-19. The CDR3 DNA follows: TGTGCCAGCAGCTTACCAGGGGGCAATCAGCCCCAGCATTTT. This sequence encodes CASSLPGGNQPQHF.